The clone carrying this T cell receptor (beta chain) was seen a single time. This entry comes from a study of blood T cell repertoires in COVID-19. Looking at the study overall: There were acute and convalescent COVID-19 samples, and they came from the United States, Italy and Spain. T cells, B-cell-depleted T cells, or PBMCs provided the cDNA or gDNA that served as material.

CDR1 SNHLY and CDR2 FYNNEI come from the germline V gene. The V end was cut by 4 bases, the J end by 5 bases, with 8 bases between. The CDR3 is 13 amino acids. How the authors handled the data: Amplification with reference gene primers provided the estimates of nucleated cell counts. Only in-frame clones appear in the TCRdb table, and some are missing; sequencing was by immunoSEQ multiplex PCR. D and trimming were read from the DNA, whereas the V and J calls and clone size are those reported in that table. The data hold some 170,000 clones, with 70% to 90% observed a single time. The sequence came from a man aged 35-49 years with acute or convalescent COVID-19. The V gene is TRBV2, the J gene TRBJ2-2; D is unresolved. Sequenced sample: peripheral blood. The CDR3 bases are TGTGCCAGCAGTGCCTCAGGAACCGGGGAGCTGTTTTTT. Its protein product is CASSASGTGELFF.